The TCR beta chain under discussion was sequenced for a study of blood T cell repertoires in COVID-19. The CDR3 sequence is 16 residues long. V lost 2 bases and J lost 4; bases outside the gene matches: 6. Per germline, CDR1 SGHAT and CDR2 FQDESV (reference sequence). In the source study's methods: Amplification with reference gene primers provided the estimates of nucleated cell counts. Assay: immunoSEQ multiplex PCR; the TCRdb copy retains only in-frame clones and omits some. Clone size and the V and J calls come from that table; the DNA yielded D and trimming. The sample has approximately 69,000 clones; 70% to 75% are singletons.

The chain links TRBV11-1 to TRBJ2-5; 11 bases are a match to TRBD2. Sequenced sample: peripheral blood. This receptor was identified in a man aged 60 to 75 with acute or convalescent COVID-19. The CDR3, as DNA: TGTGCCAGCAGCTTAAGAGGTGGACTAGCGGGAGAGACCCAGTACTTC. Translating gives CASSLRGGLAGETQYF.